This T cell receptor beta chain was obtained from a study of cytomegalovirus exposure and HLA in healthy donors. About the research overall: A later analysis reported the 120 validation repertoires used the same platform as the roughly 700 first-cohort repertoires.

Findings and limits, study-wide: Reports showed the classifier diagnosing cytomegalovirus status with high specificity and sensitivity. A list of 150 to 200 TCR beta chains associated with cytomegalovirus was given. In vitro testing confirmed a few CMV-associated chains as specific for CMV antigens.

Sequencing used immunoSEQ multiplex PCR; TCRdb keeps in-frame clones, though not all of them. The data show more than 300,000 clones, 86% seen once. In the case of this clone: What it binds is not known.

V was clipped by 1 base and J by 5 bases, with 21 bases between them. Per the germline V gene, CDR1 is MGHRA and CDR2 is YSYEKL. This CDR3 has 18 amino acids. The chain carries TRBV4-1 and TRBJ1-5, with D maybe TRBD1 (5 bases). The sequencing input was PBMCs. This sequence originates from a woman aged 18-35 years in good health and CMV-seronegative. The CDR3 nucleotides are TGCGCCAGCAGCCAAGGGGGGGGAGGAAAAGCTCAAGATCAGCCCCAGCATTTT. Amino acid sequence: CASSQGGGGKAQDQPQHF.